This T cell receptor (beta chain) was identified in a study of a mutant IDH1 vaccine in newly diagnosed glioma. Study summary: First vaccine doses came 4-6 weeks after radiotherapy alone, or with temozolomide cycles. Mean patient age was about 44 years; about 60% were male and approximately 40% female. Week 35 was safety follow-up visit V12; week 47 was end-of-study visit V13.

This sample's time point: week 47, end of study. Every vaccine dose comprised 300 ug of mutant IDH1 20-mer peptide plus topical imiquimod. CDR1 is SGHTA and CDR2 is FQGNSA in the germline V gene. V dropped 2 bases and J dropped 3 bases, with 7 bases sitting between them. This CDR3 has 13 amino acids. Assay used: immunoSEQ multiplex PCR; TCRdb lists only in-frame clones, some missing. The table shows about 60,000 clones, with 75% to 90% occurring only once. As regards this clone: Antigen: not known.

This TCR derives from a woman aged 50 to 60 with glioma. The rearrangement links TRBV7-2 to TRBJ1-1, with a possible D match to TRBD1 (5 bases). This specimen was PBMCs, taken from a glioma patient whose treatment included an IDH1 peptide vaccine. The CDR3: CASSLLGDTEAFF. CDR3 nucleotides: TGTGCCAGCAGCTTATTGGGGGACACTGAAGCTTTCTTT.